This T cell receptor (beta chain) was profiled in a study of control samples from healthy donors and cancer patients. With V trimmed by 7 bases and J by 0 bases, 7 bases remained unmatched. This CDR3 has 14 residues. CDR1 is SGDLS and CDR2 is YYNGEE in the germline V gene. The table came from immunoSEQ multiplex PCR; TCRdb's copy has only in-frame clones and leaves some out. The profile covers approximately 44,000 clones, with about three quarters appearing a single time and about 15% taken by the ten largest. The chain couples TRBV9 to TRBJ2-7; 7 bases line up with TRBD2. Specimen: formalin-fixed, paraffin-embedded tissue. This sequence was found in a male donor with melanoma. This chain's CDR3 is CASGIGGSSYEQYF. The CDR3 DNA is TGTGCCAGCGGTATCGGCGGGAGCTCCTACGAGCAGTACTTC.